This TCR beta chain was captured by sequencing in a study of OX40 agonist ivuxolimab in advanced cancers. TCRdb's table, derived via immunoSEQ multiplex PCR, lists solely in-frame clones and lacks some. The data show approximately 74,000 clones, about 90% seen once. J was trimmed by 5 bases and V by 4 bases; bases with no gene match: 2. CDR3 size: 13 residues. CDR1 is MGHRA and CDR2 is YSYEKL in the germline V gene. The specimen was CD4+ or CD8+ T cells sorted from blood, collected in a trial of the OX40 agonist ivuxolimab. The V gene is TRBV4-1, the J gene TRBJ2-5; 9 bases fit TRBD1. The clonotype comes from an adult with an advanced solid tumor such as melanoma, head and neck, liver or kidney cancer. CDR3 coding DNA: TGCGCCAGCAGCCCCGACAGGGGGGAGACCCAGTACTTC. Encoded protein: CASSPDRGETQYF.